The clone carrying this T cell receptor beta chain was counted between two and nine times. The table came from immunoSEQ multiplex PCR; TCRdb's copy has only in-frame clones and leaves some out. Among almost 400,000 clones listed, more than 75% were seen once. This sample is drawn from a study of blood T cell repertoires in COVID-19. Germline values: CDR1 SGHNT, CDR2 YYREEE (reference sequence). V was clipped by 0 bases and J by 4 bases, with 11 bases between them. This CDR3 is built from 15 residues. Sequenced input: peripheral blood. The chain combines TRBV5-4 with TRBJ1-3; D is unclear. This TCR was recovered from a woman aged 55-70 years with COVID-19, enrolled during active disease. The CDR3 protein is CASSLGSPGGNTIYF. The CDR3, as DNA: TGTGCCAGCAGCTTGGGGTCGCCGGGGGGAAACACCATATATTTT.